The 30 T cell receptor beta chains below were found in one sample sequenced in a study of CD8+ T cells in alopecia areata. Sorting relied on CD4, CD8alpha, NKG2D, NKG2ACE and other markers applied to pooled cutaneous lymph node cells. Reverse transcription of extracted RNA yielded cDNA, which provided the sequencing template. Profiled with immunoSEQ multiplex PCR; TCRdb holds only in-frame clones, not every one. The sample shows about 270,000 clones, none of them appearing just once. Sequencing used CD4+ T cells sorted from a lymph node. The receptors come from a C3H/HeJ mouse with alopecia areata. The mouse line has the MHC haplotype H2-k.

This clone was recorded at least ten times. Gene names and germline refer to mouse. The read stops 4 residues short of the end of the CDR3; the missing end is completed from the germline J gene. The chain has TRBV1 and TRBJ2-5, with 9 nucleotides matching TRBD2. The CDR3 runs 15 residues. Trimming took 4 bases from V and 3 from J; bases not matched to a gene: 5. Germline-derived CDR1 and CDR2 are NSQYPW and LRSPGD (reference sequence). The CDR3 DNA, read in part, is TGCACCTGCAGTGGACGACTGGGGGAGCAAGAC. This gives the protein CTCSGRLGEQD. Given in full, the CDR3 is CTCSGRLGEQDTQYF.

This clone was counted a few times. Mouse germline and gene names are used. The CDR3 end lies 4 residues beyond the end of the read and is filled in from the germline J gene. This chain connects TRBV13-1 to TRBJ2-3; TRBD1 matches 12 bases. The trim removed 2 bases at V and 4 bases at J, leaving 5 bases unmatched. This CDR3 spans 16 amino acids. In germline, CDR1 is NSHNY, CDR2 SYGAGN. CDR3 DNA, as far as it was read: TGTGCCAGCAGTGAAGGGACAGGGGGCACGACAGAA. Protein sequence: CASSEGTGGTTE. The whole CDR3 is CASSEGTGGTTETLYF.

Of note for this clone: Gene names denote mouse genes. The read terminates 4 residues before the CDR3 end, so the remaining end is supplied by the germline J gene. Other nucleotide sequences in the sample specify the same CDR3. The chain uses TRBV13-3 and TRBJ2-7; 11 bases align to TRBD2. V was pared by 4 bases and J by 1 base, with 1 base of the junction left unmatched. Germline values: CDR1 NNHDY, CDR2 SYVADS. The CDR3 runs 14 residues. The sequenced part of the CDR3 DNA is TGTGCCAGCAGTCGACTGGGGGGGTCCTAT. It specifies CASSRLGGSY. The whole CDR3 protein reads CASSRLGGSYEQYF.

As for this clone: All gene names here are mouse names. The read gets to within 4 residues of the CDR3 end, and the germline J gene fills in the rest. Distinct nucleotide sequences in the sample also encode this CDR3. V is TRBV5 and J is TRBJ1-2, with D unclear. CDR3 length: 14 residues. The germline gives CDR1 LGHNA, CDR2 YNLKQL (reference sequence). Trimming took 0 bases from V and 0 from J, leaving 5 bases between them. The CDR3 is CASSQDTTNSDYTF. The covered CDR3 bases are TGTGCCAGCAGCCAAGACACAACAAACTCC.

This clone showed up just a few times. Gene names refer to mouse genes. The read is 4 residues too short to cover the CDR3 end, so that end is filled in from the germline J gene. This chain uses TRBV19 with TRBJ1-2; D call uncertain. The CDR3 is 11 residues long. V was shortened by 4 bases and J by 2 bases, with 3 bases between the two germline ends. Germline assignment: CDR1 FNHDT and CDR2 SITEND (reference sequence). The sequenced CDR3 bases are TGTGCCAGCAGTCTCAACTCC. It translates to CASSLNS. The whole CDR3 sequence reads CASSLNSDYTF.

This clone was detected a few times. The genes are named according to mouse. CDR3: CASSRDNEQYF. Incomplete CDR3 DNA: TGTGCCAGCAGCCGGGACAAT. The chain uses TRBV19 and TRBJ2-7; D perhaps matches TRBD1 (6 bases). With the read ending 4 residues before the CDR3 end, the germline J gene is used to fill in that end. In germline, CDR1 is FNHDT, CDR2 SITEND (reference sequence). CDR3 length equals 11 residues. Combining the CDR3 with reference TRBV19 and TRBJ2-7 gives the whole variable domain GGIITQTPKFLIGQEGQKLTLKCQQNFNHDTMYWYRQDSGKGLRLIYYSITENDLQKGDLSEGYDASREKKSSFSLTVTSAQKNEMAVFLCASSRDNEQYFGPGTRLTVL.

Notes on this clone: Genes and germline come from the mouse. The CDR3 end is not reached by the read, which stops 4 residues before it; the germline J gene fills it in. The V and J genes are TRBV19 and TRBJ2-3; weak D call: TRBD2 (6 bases). The CDR3 consists of 16 residues. V lost 0 bases and J lost 0, with 11 bases in between. The germline V gene has CDR1 FNHDT and CDR2 SITEND (reference sequence). CDR3 amino acids: CASSIERDSSAETLYF. The CDR3 DNA, read in part, is TGTGCCAGCAGTATAGAGAGGGACTCTAGTGCAGAA. The variable domain in full, with the rest retrieved from reference TRBV19 and TRBJ2-3, is GGIITQTPKFLIGQEGQKLTLKCQQNFNHDTMYWYRQDSGKGLRLIYYSITENDLQKGDLSEGYDASREKKSSFSLTVTSAQKNEMAVFLCASSIERDSSAETLYFGSGTRLTVL.

As to this clone: Gene names follow the mouse nomenclature. The sequenced fragment ends 4 residues before the CDR3 boundary, so the rest is inferred from the germline J gene. Other DNA sequences of this sample code for an identical CDR3. The chain links TRBV13-1 to TRBJ2-7; D gene ambiguous. The CDR3 runs 12 residues. V was clipped by 0 bases and J by 3 bases, with 4 bases between them. Germline V gives CDR1 NSHNY, CDR2 SYGAGN. CDR3: CASSDAFYEQYF. CDR3 DNA, as far as it was read: TGTGCCAGCAGTGATGCATTCTAT.

About this clone: Mouse gene names apply. The read terminates 4 residues ahead of where the CDR3 ends, so the germline J gene completes it. The V call is TRBV31, the J call TRBJ1-1; tentative D call: TRBD1 (5 bases). Germline V lookup: CDR1 GKSSPN, CDR2 SITVG. This CDR3 spans 13 amino acids. V dropped 1 base and J dropped 0 bases, with 6 bases sitting between them. This CDR3 reads CAWSPRANTEVFF. Incomplete CDR3 DNA: TGTGCCTGGAGTCCCAGGGCAAACACA.

As for this clone: All gene names here are mouse names. The read stops 4 residues short of the end of the CDR3; the missing end is completed from the germline J gene. The gene calls are TRBV13-1 and TRBJ2-3; maybe TRBD2 (5 bases). Looked up from germline, CDR1 is NSHNY and CDR2 is SYGAGN. This CDR3 is built from 14 residues. V dropped 4 bases and J dropped 0 bases, with 9 bases sitting between them. The CDR3 protein is CASSPGNSAETLYF. The CDR3 DNA, read in part, is TGTGCCAGCAGTCCTGGGAACAGTGCAGAA.

This clone occurred a few times. The genes and germline here are from mouse. The read ends 4 residues before the CDR3 terminus; that terminus is restored from the germline J gene. The rearrangement links TRBV1 to TRBJ1-2; D ambiguous. V was cut by 0 bases and J by 0 bases, with 8 bases left in between. The CDR3 consists of 15 residues. In germline, CDR1 is NSQYPW, CDR2 LRSPGD (reference sequence). Partial CDR3 DNA: TGCACCTGCAGTGCAGATACAGCTGCAAACTCC. It yields the protein CTCSADTAANS. The entire CDR3 reads CTCSADTAANSDYTF.

About this clone itself: All gene names here are mouse names. CDR3 DNA (partial): TGTGCCAGCAGCTCTCTCTCCGGGACAGGGGACAATTCGCCC. Its protein product is CASSSLSGTGDNSP. The whole CDR3 protein reads CASSSLSGTGDNSPLYF. This rearrangement joins TRBV3 to TRBJ1-6, with 10 bases lining up with TRBD1. The read gets to within 3 residues of the CDR3 end, and the germline J gene fills in the rest. TRBJ1-6 is classed as an ORF, of uncertain function. The CDR3 runs to 17 residues. Per germline, CDR1 SNHLY and CDR2 FYNGKV (reference sequence). The junction had 10 bases not matched to a gene; V was cut back by 4 bases and J by 7 bases.

Concerning this clone: The gene names here belong to mouse. The observed sequence ends 4 residues before the CDR3 terminus, with the missing tail filled in from the germline J gene. Other DNA sequences in this specimen translate into the identical CDR3. The J gene is TRBJ2-1, the V gene TRBV19; perhaps TRBD1 as D (6 bases). V was trimmed by 5 bases and J by 4 bases, leaving 10 bases between them. The CDR3 has 13 residues. The germline V gene has CDR1 FNHDT and CDR2 SITEND (reference sequence). The CDR3 region is CASRPGQYAEQFF. CDR3 bases read: TGTGCCAGCAGGCCCGGACAGTATGCT.

To note about this clone: Mouse gene names apply. The DNA read from the CDR3 is TGTGCCAGCAGTAACCGGGACTGGGGGGGCAAC. Protein product: CASSNRDWGGN. The whole CDR3 protein reads CASSNRDWGGNDYTF. This chain links TRBV19 with TRBJ1-2, with D maybe TRBD1 (6 bases). The read finishes 4 residues shy of the CDR3 end, and the germline J gene is used to complete it. The germline gives CDR1 FNHDT, CDR2 SITEND (reference sequence). CDR3 length: 15 amino acids.

This clone has a handful of counts. Gene names refer to mouse genes. The CDR3 end lies 4 residues beyond the end of the read and is filled in from the germline J gene. The V call is TRBV31, the J call TRBJ2-2, with D perhaps matching TRBD2 (6 bases). This CDR3 has 15 residues. The germline CDR1 and CDR2 sequences are GKSSPN and SITVG. Between the trimmed V and J ends, which lost 0 bases and 0 bases, there was a span of 8 bases. The CDR3 loop is CAWSLDWTNTGQLYF. Partial CDR3 DNA: TGTGCCTGGAGTCTAGACTGGACAAACACCGGG.

About this clone itself: Gene names follow the mouse nomenclature. Read coverage stops 4 residues before the CDR3 terminus; the germline J gene supplies the remainder. The chain employs TRBV1 and TRBJ2-3; D is possibly TRBD1 (6 bases). Germline V gene sequence: CDR1 NSQYPW, CDR2 LRSPGD (reference sequence). The V end was cut by 4 bases, the J end by 0 bases, with 17 bases between. CDR3 length: 17 amino acids. The part of the CDR3 DNA that was read is TGCACCTGCAGTGTCCCGGGACAAAAATCTAGTGCAGAA. Its translation: CTCSVPGQKSSAE. The complete CDR3 sequence is CTCSVPGQKSSAETLYF.

This clone was counted ten times or more. These gene names are mouse names. The CDR3 end falls 4 residues outside the read, so it is completed with the germline J gene. Other DNA sequences in this sample translate to the same CDR3. The chain has TRBV5 and TRBJ2-7; unclear D gene. The V and J ends lost 1 base and 3 bases respectively, with 4 bases between them. The CDR3 is 12 amino acids. Germline assignment: CDR1 LGHNA and CDR2 YNLKQL (reference sequence). Partial CDR3 DNA: TGTGCCAGCAGCCAAGGGGGCTAT. This encodes CASSQGGY. The CDR3 in full is CASSQGGYEQYF.

About this clone itself: The gene names given are mouse names. From the germline J gene comes the end of the CDR3, since the read stops 4 residues before it. This CDR3 is also generated by other DNA sequences in the sample. V usage is TRBV13-2 and J usage is TRBJ2-7; 9 bases align to TRBD1. Germline V CDR1 and CDR2: NNHNN, SYGAGS (reference sequence). The CDR3 loop spans 12 amino acids. CDR3 region: CASGQGAYEQYF. The part of the CDR3 DNA that was read is TGTGCCAGCGGACAGGGGGCATAT.

Points on this clone: The genes are named according to mouse. The read terminates 4 residues ahead of where the CDR3 ends, so the germline J gene completes it. The V call is TRBV19, the J call TRBJ2-2, with a weak D call TRBD1 (6 bases). Deletions cut 1 base from V and 3 bases from J, with 7 bases between. CDR3 length: 14 residues. Germline V gives CDR1 FNHDT, CDR2 SITEND (reference sequence). Incomplete CDR3 DNA: TGTGCCAGCAGTATAAACAGGGACACCGGG. Translation gives CASSINRDTG. The whole CDR3 reads CASSINRDTGQLYF.

To note about this clone: Here the gene names and germline are mouse. The sequenced fragment ends 4 residues before the CDR3 boundary, so the rest is inferred from the germline J gene. The chain is built from TRBV2 and TRBJ2-7; tentatively, D is TRBD2 (6 bases). CDR1 LGHNA and CDR2 YSYQKL come from the germline V gene. The CDR3 has 15 amino acids. V shed 0 bases and J shed 3 bases, with 12 bases lying between them. CDR3 DNA, as far as it was read: TGTGCCAGCAGCCAAGATGGGCCTGGGGACTAT. Its protein is CASSQDGPGDY. The full-length CDR3 reads as CASSQDGPGDYEQYF.

In the case of this clone: A much bigger clone sits one base away, suggesting this may be a read error. Gene names are the mouse ones. The read ends 4 residues before the CDR3 terminus; that terminus is restored from the germline J gene. In the same sample, other DNA sequences code for this CDR3. This sequence joins TRBV19 and TRBJ2-2, with TRBD1 matching 8 bases. V dropped 5 bases and J dropped 1; count of bases not matched to a gene: 1. The CDR3 runs 14 residues. Germline-derived CDR1 and CDR2 are FNHDT and SITEND (reference sequence). Incomplete CDR3 DNA: TGTGCCAGCAGAGACAGGGGAAACACCGGG. Its protein is CASRDRGNTG. The whole CDR3 protein reads CASRDRGNTGQLYF.

This clone was found many times. Mouse names are used for the genes. The read falls 4 residues short of the CDR3 end, and the missing part is taken from the germline J gene. The sample has other DNA sequences that encode this CDR3 too. The gene calls are TRBV1 and TRBJ1-1; no reliable D call. V shed 1 base and J shed 0 bases, with 3 bases lying between them. Per germline, CDR1 NSQYPW and CDR2 LRSPGD (reference sequence). The CDR3 extends over 13 amino acids. The CDR3 sequence is CTCSAGSNTEVFF. Partial CDR3 DNA: TGCACCTGCAGTGCAGGGTCAAACACA.

A note on this clone: Mouse germline and gene names are used. The read ends 4 residues early relative to the CDR3; the germline J gene fills the gap. The chain combines TRBV1 with TRBJ2-3; D remains ambiguous. V lost 0 bases and J lost 0, with 10 bases in between. The germline V gene has CDR1 NSQYPW and CDR2 LRSPGD (reference sequence). This CDR3 region has 16 residues. Partial CDR3 DNA: TGCACCTGCAGTGCAGATTACAAACCTAGTGCAGAA. Protein sequence: CTCSADYKPSAE. The CDR3 in full is CTCSADYKPSAETLYF.

Regarding this clone: Germline and genes: mouse. The CDR3 extends 4 residues past the end of the read, so its final part is completed from the germline J gene. Other DNA sequences in the sample encode the same CDR3. V and J are TRBV13-1 and TRBJ2-7, with 9 bases fitting TRBD1. The CDR3 sequence is 14 residues long. V was clipped by 3 bases and J by 1 base; unmatched bases: 2. The germline gives CDR1 NSHNY, CDR2 SYGAGN. CDR3 protein: CASSAGQGSYEQYF. The part of the CDR3 DNA that was read is TGTGCCAGCAGTGCGGGACAGGGATCCTAT.

This clone has a handful of counts. Genes and germline are mouse. The read terminates 4 residues ahead of where the CDR3 ends, so the germline J gene completes it. This sequence joins TRBV1 and TRBJ2-1; 12 nucleotides match TRBD2. CDR1 NSQYPW and CDR2 LRSPGD come from the germline V gene (reference sequence). This CDR3 contains 14 residues. The CDR3 bases that were read are TGCACCTGCAGCGGGACTGGGGGGAGGTCT. Its protein product is CTCSGTGGRS. The entire CDR3 sequence reads CTCSGTGGRSEQFF.

This clone was detected a few times. Any gene name here is a mouse gene name. Read sequence stops 4 residues before the CDR3 end, and the germline J gene provides the missing end. This sequence joins TRBV1 and TRBJ2-2; D possibly corresponds to TRBD2 (6 bases). Germline V gene lookup returns CDR1 NSQYPW and CDR2 LRSPGD (reference sequence). The ends were cut back, 2 bases at V and 2 bases at J, with 9 bases in the middle. The CDR3 length is 15 residues. The CDR3 loop reads CTCSAPGENTGQLYF. The sequenced part of the CDR3 DNA is TGCACCTGCAGTGCACCTGGGGAGAACACCGGG.

This clone was picked up a small number of times. Gene and germline names: mouse. The CDR3 end is not reached by the read, which stops 4 residues before it; the germline J gene fills it in. The chain links TRBV13-1 to TRBJ2-2; TRBD1 might be the D (5 bases). The CDR3 spans 15 residues. Trimming cost V 5 bases and J 5 bases, with 16 bases left between them. Germline V CDR1 and CDR2: NSHNY, SYGAGN. The part of the CDR3 DNA that was read is TGTGCCAGCAGGCCCCAGGGAAGAGGGACCGGG. Its translation: CASRPQGRGTG. The full CDR3 reads CASRPQGRGTGQLYF.

Regarding this clone: Gene names refer to mouse genes. Read data end 4 residues before the CDR3 end; the end is taken from the germline J gene. J is TRBJ1-1 and V is TRBV13-3, with TRBD1 identical over 9 bases. Germline V CDR1 and CDR2: NNHDY, SYVADS. Trimming at V came to 5 bases and at J to 1 base, leaving 6 bases not matched to a gene. The length of the CDR3 is 15 residues. The CDR3 spells CASRPPGQGNTEVFF. Partial CDR3 DNA: TGTGCCAGCAGGCCCCCGGGACAGGGGAACACA.

This clone appeared a few times. Gene names are mouse gene names. The read gets to within 4 residues of the CDR3 end, and the germline J gene fills in the rest. The chain joins TRBV5 to TRBJ2-7; D is unclear. The CDR3 runs to 11 residues. The germline gives CDR1 LGHNA, CDR2 YNLKQL (reference sequence). The CDR3 reads CASSQLYEQYF. The part of the CDR3 DNA that was read is TGTGCCAGCAGCCAGCTTTAT.

This clone was seen a few times. Gene names are the mouse ones. The observed sequence ends 4 residues before the CDR3 terminus, with the missing tail filled in from the germline J gene. The gene calls are TRBV14 and TRBJ2-3, with 8 bases lining up with TRBD1. The CDR3 is 15 amino acids. CDR1 is SGHDT and CDR2 is FRDEAV in the germline V gene. The junction had 4 bases not matched to a gene; V was cut back by 4 bases and J by 0 bases. The CDR3 DNA, read in part, is TGTGCCAGCAGTCCGACAGGGGCTAGTGCAGAA. Translated, it gives CASSPTGASAE. The entire CDR3 sequence reads CASSPTGASAETLYF.